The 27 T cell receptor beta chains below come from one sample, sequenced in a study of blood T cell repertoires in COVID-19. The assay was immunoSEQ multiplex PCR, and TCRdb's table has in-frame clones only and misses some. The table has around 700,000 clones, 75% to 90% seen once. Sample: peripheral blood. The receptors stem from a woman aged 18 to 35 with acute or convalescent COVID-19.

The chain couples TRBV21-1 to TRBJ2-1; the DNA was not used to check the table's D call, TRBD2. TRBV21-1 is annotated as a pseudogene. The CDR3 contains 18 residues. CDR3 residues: CASSTFHRGTSEHDEQFF. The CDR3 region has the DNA TGTGCCAGCAGCACATTCCATCGGGGGACCTCAGAGCACGATGAGCAGTTCTTC.

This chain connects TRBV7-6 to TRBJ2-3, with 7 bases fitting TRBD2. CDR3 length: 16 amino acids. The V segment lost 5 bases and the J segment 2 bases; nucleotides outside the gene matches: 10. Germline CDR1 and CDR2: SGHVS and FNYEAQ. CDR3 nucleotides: TGTGCCAGCAGCCCCCAGATGGGGGGGAACACAGATACGCAGTATTTT. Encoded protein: CASSPQMGGNTDTQYF.

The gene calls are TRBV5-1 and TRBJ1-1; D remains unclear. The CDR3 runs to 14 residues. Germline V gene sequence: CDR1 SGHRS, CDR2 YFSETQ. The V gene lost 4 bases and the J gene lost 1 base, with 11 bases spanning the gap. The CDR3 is CASSVYSRNTEAFF. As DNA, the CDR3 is TGCGCCAGCAGCGTCTACTCAAGGAACACTGAAGCTTTCTTT.

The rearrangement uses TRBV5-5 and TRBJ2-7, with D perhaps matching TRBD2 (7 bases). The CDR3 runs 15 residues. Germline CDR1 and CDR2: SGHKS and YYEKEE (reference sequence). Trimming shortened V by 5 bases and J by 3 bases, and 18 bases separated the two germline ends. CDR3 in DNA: TGTGCCAGCAGAAAGGGGGGGCCGATCAACTACGAGCAGTACTTC. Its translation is CASRKGGPINYEQYF.

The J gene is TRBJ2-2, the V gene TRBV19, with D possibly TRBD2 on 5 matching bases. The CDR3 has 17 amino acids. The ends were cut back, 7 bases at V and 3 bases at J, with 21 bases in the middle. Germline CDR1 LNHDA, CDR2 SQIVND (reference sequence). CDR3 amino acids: CASTVRGAVRDTGELFF. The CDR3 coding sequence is TGTGCCAGTACCGTCCGGGGAGCGGTCCGAGACACCGGGGAGCTGTTTTTT.

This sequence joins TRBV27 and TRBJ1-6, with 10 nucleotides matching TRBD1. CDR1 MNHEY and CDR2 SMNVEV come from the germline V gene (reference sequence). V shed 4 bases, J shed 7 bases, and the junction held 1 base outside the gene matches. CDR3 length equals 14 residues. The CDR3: CASSWDRGNSPLHF. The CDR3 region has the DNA TGTGCCAGCAGTTGGGACAGGGGAAATTCACCCCTCCACTTT.

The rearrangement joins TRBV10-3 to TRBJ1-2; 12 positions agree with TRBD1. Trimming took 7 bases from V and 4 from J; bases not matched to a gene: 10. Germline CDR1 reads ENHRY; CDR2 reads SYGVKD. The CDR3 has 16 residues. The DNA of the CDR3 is TGTGCCATCAAAGGGACAGGGGGCGACCGACTCTATGGCTACACCTTC. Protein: CAIKGTGGDRLYGYTF.

Written as DNA, the CDR3 is TGTGCCAGCAGCTTGAGGGGTACAAGGCGTGGGGCCAACGTCCTGACTTTC. Amino acid sequence: CASSLRGTRRGANVLTF. The rearrangement joins TRBV5-8 to TRBJ2-6, with D maybe TRBD1 (5 bases). The CDR3 covers 17 residues. Per the germline V gene, CDR1 is SGHTS and CDR2 is YDEGEE. The V gene lost 1 base and the J gene lost 3 bases, with 14 bases spanning the gap.

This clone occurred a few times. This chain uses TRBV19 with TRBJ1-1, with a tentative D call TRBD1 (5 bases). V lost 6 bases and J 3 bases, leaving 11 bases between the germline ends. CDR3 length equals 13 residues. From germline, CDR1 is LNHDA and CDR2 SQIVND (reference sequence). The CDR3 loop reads CASSRVEYTEAFF. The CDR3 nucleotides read TGTGCCAGTAGCAGGGTTGAGTACACTGAAGCTTTCTTT.

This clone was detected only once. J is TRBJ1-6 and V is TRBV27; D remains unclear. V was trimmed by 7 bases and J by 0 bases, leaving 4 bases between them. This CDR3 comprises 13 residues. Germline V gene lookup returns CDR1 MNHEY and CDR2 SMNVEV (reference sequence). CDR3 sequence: CASTRSYNSPLHF. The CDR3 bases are TGTGCCAGCACCCGCTCCTATAATTCACCCCTCCACTTT.

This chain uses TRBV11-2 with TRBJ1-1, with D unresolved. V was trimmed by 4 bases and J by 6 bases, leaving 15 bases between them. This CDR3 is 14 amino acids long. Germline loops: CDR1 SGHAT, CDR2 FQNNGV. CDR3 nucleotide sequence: TGTGCCAGCAGCTCCGTGCGGGGAGGACCTGAAGCTTTCTTT. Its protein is CASSSVRGGPEAFF.

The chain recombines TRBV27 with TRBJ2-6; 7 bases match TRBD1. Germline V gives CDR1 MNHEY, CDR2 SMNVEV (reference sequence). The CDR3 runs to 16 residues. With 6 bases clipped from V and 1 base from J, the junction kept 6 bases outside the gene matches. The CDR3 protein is CASRTGSWSGANVLTF. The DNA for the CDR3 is TGTGCCAGCAGGACAGGGTCCTGGTCTGGGGCCAACGTCCTGACTTTC.

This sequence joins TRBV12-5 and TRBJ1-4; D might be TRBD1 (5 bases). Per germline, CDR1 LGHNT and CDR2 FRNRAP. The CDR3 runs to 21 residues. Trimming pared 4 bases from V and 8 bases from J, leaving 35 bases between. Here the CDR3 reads CASGSSPPNDGRGGGVEKLFF. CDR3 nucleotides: TGTGCTAGTGGTTCCTCTCCCCCCAACGATGGTCGTGGGGGGGGTGTGGAAAAACTGTTTTTT.

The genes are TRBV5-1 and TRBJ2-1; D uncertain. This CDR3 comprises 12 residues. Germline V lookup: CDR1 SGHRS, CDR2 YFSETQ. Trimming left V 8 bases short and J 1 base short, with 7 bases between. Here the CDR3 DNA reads TGCGCCAGTACTGATTCCTACAATGAGCAGTTCTTC. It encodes CASTDSYNEQFF.

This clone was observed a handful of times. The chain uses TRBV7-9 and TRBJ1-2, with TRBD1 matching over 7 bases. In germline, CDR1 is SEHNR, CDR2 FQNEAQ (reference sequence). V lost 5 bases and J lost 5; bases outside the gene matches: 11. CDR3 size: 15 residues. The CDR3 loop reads CASSPVSGTEYGYTF. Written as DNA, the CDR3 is TGTGCCAGCAGCCCAGTGTCTGGGACAGAATATGGCTACACCTTC.

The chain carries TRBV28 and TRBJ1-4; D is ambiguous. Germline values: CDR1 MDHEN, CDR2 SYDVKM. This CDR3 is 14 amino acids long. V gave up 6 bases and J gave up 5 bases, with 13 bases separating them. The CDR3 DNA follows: TGTGCCAGCAGCCTCGGGTCGGCGAATGAAAAACTGTTTTTT. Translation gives CASSLGSANEKLFF.

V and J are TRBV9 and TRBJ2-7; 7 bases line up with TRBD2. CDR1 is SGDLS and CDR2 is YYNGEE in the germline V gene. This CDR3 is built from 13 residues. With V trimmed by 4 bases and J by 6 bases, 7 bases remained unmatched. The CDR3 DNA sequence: TGTGCCAGCAGCCCGGGGGGAACTTTCGAGCAGTACTTC. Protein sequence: CASSPGGTFEQYF.

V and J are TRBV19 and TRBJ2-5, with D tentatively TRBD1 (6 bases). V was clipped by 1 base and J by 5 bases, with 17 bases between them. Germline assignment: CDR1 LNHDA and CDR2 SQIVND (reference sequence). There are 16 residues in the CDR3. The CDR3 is CASSIVGRGVAETQYF. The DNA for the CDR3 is TGTGCCAGTAGTATAGTGGGCAGGGGAGTTGCGGAGACCCAGTACTTC.

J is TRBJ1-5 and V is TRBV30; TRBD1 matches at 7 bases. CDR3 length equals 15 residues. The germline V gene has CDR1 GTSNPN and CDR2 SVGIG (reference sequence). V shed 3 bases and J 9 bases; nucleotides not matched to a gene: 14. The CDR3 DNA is TGTGCCTGGAGCGATACAGGGGTCAAAAGGCGGCCCCAGCATTTT. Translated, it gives CAWSDTGVKRRPQHF.

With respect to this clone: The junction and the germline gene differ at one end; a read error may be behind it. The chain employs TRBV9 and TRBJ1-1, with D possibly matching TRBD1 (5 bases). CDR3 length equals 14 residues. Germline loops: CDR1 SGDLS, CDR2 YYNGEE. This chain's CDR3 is CASSVYGQGAAPTF. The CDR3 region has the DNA TGTGCCAGCAGCGTATATGGGCAGGGTGCTGCCCCGACCTTT.

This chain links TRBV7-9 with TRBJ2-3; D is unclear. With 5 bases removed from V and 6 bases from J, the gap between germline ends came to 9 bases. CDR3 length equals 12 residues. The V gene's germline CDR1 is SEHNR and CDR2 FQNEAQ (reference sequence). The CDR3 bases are TGTGCCAGCAGCCCCTTAGTGGATACGCAGTATTTT. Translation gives CASSPLVDTQYF.

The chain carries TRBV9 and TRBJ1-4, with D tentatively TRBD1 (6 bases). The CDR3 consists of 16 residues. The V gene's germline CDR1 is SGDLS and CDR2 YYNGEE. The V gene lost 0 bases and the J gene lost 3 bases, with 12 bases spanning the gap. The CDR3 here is CASSVEDRLPNEKLFF. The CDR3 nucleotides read TGTGCCAGCAGCGTAGAGGACAGACTCCCTAATGAAAAACTGTTTTTT.

The CDR3 DNA reads TGTGCCAGCAGTAGGACTCAAGGGATCTATGGCTACACCTTC. Translated: CASSRTQGIYGYTF. The J gene is TRBJ1-2, the V gene TRBV6-2 or TRBV6-3; D uncertain. Germline V gives CDR1 MNHEY, CDR2 SVGEGT. The V end was cut by 5 bases, the J end by 4 bases, with 14 bases between. The CDR3 runs to 14 residues.

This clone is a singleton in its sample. The CDR3 coding sequence is TGTGCCAGCAGTTATACAGCGGTGGTACCCGGGGAGCTGTTTTTT. This sequence encodes CASSYTAVVPGELFF. The chain uses TRBV27 and TRBJ2-2; the D gene is possibly TRBD2 (5 bases). CDR1 is MNHEY, CDR2 SMNVEV, per germline (reference sequence). The length of the CDR3 is 15 residues. V shed 4 bases and J shed 6 bases, with 15 bases lying between them.

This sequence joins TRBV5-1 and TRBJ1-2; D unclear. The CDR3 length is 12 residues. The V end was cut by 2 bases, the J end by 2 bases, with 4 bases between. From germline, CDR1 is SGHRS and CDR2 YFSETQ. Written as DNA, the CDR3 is TGCGCCAGCAGCTTACGGAACTATGGCTACACCTTC. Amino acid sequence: CASSLRNYGYTF.

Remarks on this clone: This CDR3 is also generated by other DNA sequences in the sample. The CDR3 sequence: CASSYQGGEGNGYTF. The CDR3 nucleotides are TGTGCCAGCAGTTACCAAGGCGGGGAAGGCAATGGCTACACCTTC. This chain joins TRBV6-5 and TRBJ1-2; D gene uncertain. V was pared by 2 bases and J by 6 bases, with 16 bases between. Germline CDR1 reads MNHEY; CDR2 reads SVGAGI. The CDR3 runs 15 residues.

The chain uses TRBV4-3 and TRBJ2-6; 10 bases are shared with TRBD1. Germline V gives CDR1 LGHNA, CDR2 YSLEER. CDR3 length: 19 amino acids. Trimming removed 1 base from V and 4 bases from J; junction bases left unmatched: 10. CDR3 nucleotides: TGCGCCAGCAGCCAAGGTATTGGACAGGGGGTCGCCGGGGCCAACGTCCTGACTTTC. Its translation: CASSQGIGQGVAGANVLTF.